This TCR beta chain emerged from a study of vaccination and CD4 T cells after COVID-19. Germline V gives CDR1 SGHVS, CDR2 FQNEAQ. The ends were cut back, 5 bases at V and 4 bases at J, with 23 bases in the middle. The CDR3 has 17 amino acids. Oncomine TCR Beta short-read sequencing was applied to DNA from cultured CD4+ T cells. TCRdb re-called the PCR reads through MiXCR, storing one row per CDR3 protein. The profile shows fewer than 15,000 distinct CDR3 sequences, 40% to 45% of them singletons. This clonotype was observed a few times. Its antigen remains unidentified. The treatment was: approximately 10-day PBMC culture with coronavirus spike peptide pools or control peptides (ViraFEST assay). March to December 2020 was the span of positive PCR dates, which predated US Alpha, Beta and Delta variants.

The chain combines TRBV7-8 with TRBJ1-1; weak D call: TRBD1 (6 bases). The receptor was derived from a human donor who had recovered from COVID-19. The sample comprised CD4+ T cells from blood, cultured in vitro. CDR3 protein: CASSPSPYVVGGTEAFF. The CDR3 coding sequence is TGTGCCAGCAGCCCGAGTCCTTATGTGGTAGGGGGCACTGAAGCTTTCTTT.